The present T cell receptor (beta chain) was sequenced within a study of glioma-infiltrating T cells. Study-wide results and limits: Non-neoplastic patients had below-expected tissue-blood divergence, while all gliomas exceeded expectation. Only very few CDR3 sequences appeared in both tissue and blood.

By share of the sample, this clonotype is medium-sized. Its specificity is unknown. CDR1 MNHNY and CDR2 SVGAGI come from the germline V gene (reference sequence). The CDR3 is made up of 15 amino acids. With 0 bases clipped from V and 3 bases from J, the junction kept 2 bases outside the gene matches. The iRepertoire nested amplicon-rescue multiplex PCR amplified TCR alpha and beta CDR3s from RNA. TCRdb redid the calling of the multiplex PCR reads with MiXCR, one entry per CDR3 protein. The data contain some 6,000 distinct CDR3 sequences, under 30% of them singletons. Material: glioma tissue, nonneoplastic brain tissue, or PBMCs (not recorded which). The origin of this receptor is a human donor with low-grade glioma or glioblastoma, undergoing nonglioma brain surgery, or in good health (not recorded which). The V call is TRBV6-6, the J call TRBJ1-1; 9 bases are shared with TRBD1. The CDR3, as DNA: TGTGCCAGCAGTTACTCGAGGACAGGGGACACTGAAGCTTTCTTT. Residues: CASSYSRTGDTEAFF.